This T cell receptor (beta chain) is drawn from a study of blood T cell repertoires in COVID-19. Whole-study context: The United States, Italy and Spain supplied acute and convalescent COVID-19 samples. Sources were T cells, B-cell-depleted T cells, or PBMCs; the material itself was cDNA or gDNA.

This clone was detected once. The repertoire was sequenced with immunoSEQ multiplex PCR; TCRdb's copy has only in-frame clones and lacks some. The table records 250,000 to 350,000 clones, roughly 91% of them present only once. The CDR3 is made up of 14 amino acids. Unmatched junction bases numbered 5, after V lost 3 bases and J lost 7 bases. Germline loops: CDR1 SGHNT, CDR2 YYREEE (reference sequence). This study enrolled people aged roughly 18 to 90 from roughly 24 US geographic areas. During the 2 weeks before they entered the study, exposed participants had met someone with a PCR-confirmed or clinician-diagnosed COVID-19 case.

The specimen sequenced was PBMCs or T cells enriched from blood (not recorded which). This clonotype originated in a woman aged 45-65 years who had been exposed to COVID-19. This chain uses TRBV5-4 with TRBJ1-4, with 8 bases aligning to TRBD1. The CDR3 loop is CASSSDRGGEKLFF. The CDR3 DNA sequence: TGTGCCAGCAGCTCCGACAGGGGTGGTGAAAAACTGTTTTTT.